Detailed here is one T cell receptor (beta chain). The target antigen is unknown. This CDR3 is built from 15 residues. The V gene's germline CDR1 is SGHTA and CDR2 FQGNSA. The junction had 8 bases not matched to a gene; V was cut back by 5 bases and J by 9 bases. This specimen belongs to a study of T-cell memory formation after mild COVID-19. Notes on the study in general: Shrinking CD4+ clones were chiefly CM and EM; CD8+ ones were chiefly EMRA. Cross-reactive memory apparently joined, as some responding clones appeared in pre-infection memory.

TCRdb re-analysed the 5' RACE reads in MiXCR, keeping a single row per CDR3 protein. The sample includes roughly 220,000 distinct CDR3 sequences, just over 9.5% of them seen just once. V usage is TRBV7-2 and J usage is TRBJ2-1, with 12 bases aligning to TRBD2. This clonotype was obtained from a man aged 18-30 years who had mild COVID-19 (a few samples of this study predate the infection). Cell type and time point are not known. Sequencing used PBMCs or a T cell subset sorted from them (not recorded which). The CDR3 loop is CASSPLPSGGGEQFF. DNA for the CDR3: TGTGCCAGCAGCCCCTTACCTAGCGGGGGGGGTGAGCAGTTCTTC. Together with reference TRBV7-2 and TRBJ2-1, the CDR3 gives the full variable domain: GAGVSQSPSNKVTEKGKDVELRCDPISGHTALYWYRQSLGQGLEFLIYFQGNSAPDKSGLPSDRFSAERTGGSVSTLTIQRTQQEDSAVYLCASSPLPSGGGEQFFGPGTRLTVL.